Reported below is one TCR beta chain. Here immunoSEQ multiplex PCR was the method, and the copy in TCRdb shows in-frame clones only, minus some. The sample gives over 9,000 clones, 91% of which show up once; 8% to 9.5% is in the top ten. CDR1 and CDR2 (germline): SGHRS, YFSETQ. This CDR3 region has 16 residues. The junction had 4 bases not matched to a gene; V was cut back by 0 bases and J by 4 bases. This specimen belongs to a study of technical replicates of blood from a handful of donors. The origin of this receptor is a human donor in good health. The chain joins TRBV5-1 to TRBJ2-7; 13 bases are a match to TRBD2. Sequenced material: PBMCs. CDR3 bases: TGCGCCAGCAGCTTGGCAGAACTAGCGGGAGGGTACGAGCAGTACTTC. Protein product: CASSLAELAGGYEQYF.